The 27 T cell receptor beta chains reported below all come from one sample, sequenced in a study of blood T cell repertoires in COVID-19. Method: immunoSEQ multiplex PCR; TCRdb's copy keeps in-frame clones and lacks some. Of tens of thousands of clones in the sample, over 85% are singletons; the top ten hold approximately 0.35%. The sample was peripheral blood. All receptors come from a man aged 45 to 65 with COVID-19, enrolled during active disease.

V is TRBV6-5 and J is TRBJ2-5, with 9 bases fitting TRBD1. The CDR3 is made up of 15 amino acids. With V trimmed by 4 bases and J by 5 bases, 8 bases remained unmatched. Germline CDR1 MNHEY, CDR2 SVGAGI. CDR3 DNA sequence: TGTGCCAGCAGTTCCGGGACAGGGTCGAGGGAGACCCAGTACTTC. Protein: CASSSGTGSRETQYF.

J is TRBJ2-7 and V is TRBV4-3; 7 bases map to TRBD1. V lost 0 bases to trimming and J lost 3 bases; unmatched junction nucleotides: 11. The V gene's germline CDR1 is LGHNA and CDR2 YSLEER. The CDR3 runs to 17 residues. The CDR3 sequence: CASSQDRTGDGSYEQYF. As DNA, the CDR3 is TGCGCCAGCAGCCAAGATCGCACAGGGGACGGCAGCTACGAGCAGTACTTC.

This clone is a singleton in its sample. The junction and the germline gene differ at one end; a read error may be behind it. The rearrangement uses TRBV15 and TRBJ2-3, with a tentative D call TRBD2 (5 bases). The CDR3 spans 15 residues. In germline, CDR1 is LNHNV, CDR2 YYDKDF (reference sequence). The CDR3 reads CATSRDPASKDTQYF. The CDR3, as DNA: TGTGCCACCAGCAGAGATCCTGCTAGCAAAGATACGCAGTATTTT.

The CDR3: CASSEVGLRLAGETQYF. The CDR3 DNA reads as TGTGCCAGCAGTGAGGTTGGGTTAAGGCTAGCGGGGGAGACCCAGTACTTC. The chain uses TRBV2 and TRBJ2-5, with 9 bases aligning to TRBD2. Germline-derived CDR1 and CDR2 are SNHLY and FYNNEI. The CDR3 loop spans 17 amino acids. V gave up 3 bases and J gave up 5 bases; unmatched junction bases: 13.

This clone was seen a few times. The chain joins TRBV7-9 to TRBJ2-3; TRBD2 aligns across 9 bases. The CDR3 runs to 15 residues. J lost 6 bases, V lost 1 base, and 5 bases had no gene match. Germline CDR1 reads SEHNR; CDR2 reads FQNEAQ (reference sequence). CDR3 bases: TGTGCCAGCAGCTTAGGCGGGAGGGCCGAGGATACGCAGTATTTT. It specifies CASSLGGRAEDTQYF.

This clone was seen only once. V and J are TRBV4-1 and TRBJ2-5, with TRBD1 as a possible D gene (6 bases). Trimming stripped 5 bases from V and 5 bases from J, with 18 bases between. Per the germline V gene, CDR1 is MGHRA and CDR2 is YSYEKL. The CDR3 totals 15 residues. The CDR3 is CASSWNRAAGETQYF. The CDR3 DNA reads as TGCGCCAGCAGCTGGAACAGGGCAGCCGGGGAGACCCAGTACTTC.

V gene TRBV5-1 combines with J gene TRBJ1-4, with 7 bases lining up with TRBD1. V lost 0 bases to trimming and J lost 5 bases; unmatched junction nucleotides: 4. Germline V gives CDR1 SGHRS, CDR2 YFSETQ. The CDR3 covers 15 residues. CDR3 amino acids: CASSLGQGENEKLFF. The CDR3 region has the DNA TGCGCCAGCAGCTTGGGACAGGGAGAAAATGAAAAACTGTTTTTT.

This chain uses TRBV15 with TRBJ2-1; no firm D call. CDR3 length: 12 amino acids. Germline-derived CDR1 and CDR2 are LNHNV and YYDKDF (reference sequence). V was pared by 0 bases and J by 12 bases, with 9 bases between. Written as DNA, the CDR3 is TGTGCCACCAGCAGAGACAGGTCAGCGCAGTTCTTC. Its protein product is CATSRDRSAQFF. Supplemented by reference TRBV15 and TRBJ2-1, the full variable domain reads DAMVIQNPRYQVTQFGKPVTLSCSQTLNHNVMYWYQQKSSQAPKLLFHYYDKDFNNEADTPDNFQSRRPNTSFCFLDIRSPGLGDTAMYLCATSRDRSAQFFGPGTRLTVL.

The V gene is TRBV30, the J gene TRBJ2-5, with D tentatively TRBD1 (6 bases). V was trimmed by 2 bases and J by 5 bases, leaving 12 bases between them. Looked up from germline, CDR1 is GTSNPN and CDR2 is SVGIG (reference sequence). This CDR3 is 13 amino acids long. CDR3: CAWSQGGRETQYF. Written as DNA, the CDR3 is TGTGCCTGGAGTCAAGGGGGTCGGGAGACCCAGTACTTC.

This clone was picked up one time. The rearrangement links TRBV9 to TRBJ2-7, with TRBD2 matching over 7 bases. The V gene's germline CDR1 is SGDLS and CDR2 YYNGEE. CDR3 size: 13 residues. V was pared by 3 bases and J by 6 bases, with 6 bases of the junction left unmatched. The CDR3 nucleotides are TGTGCCAGCAGCGCCGGGGGGAGGACCGAGCAGTACTTC. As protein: CASSAGGRTEQYF.

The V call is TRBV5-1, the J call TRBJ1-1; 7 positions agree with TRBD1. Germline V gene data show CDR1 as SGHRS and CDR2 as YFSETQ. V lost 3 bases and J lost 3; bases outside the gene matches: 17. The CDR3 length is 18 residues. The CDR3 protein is CASSSYQTGAFLDTEAFF. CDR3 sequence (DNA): TGCGCCAGCAGCTCGTACCAAACAGGGGCATTTTTGGACACTGAAGCTTTCTTT.

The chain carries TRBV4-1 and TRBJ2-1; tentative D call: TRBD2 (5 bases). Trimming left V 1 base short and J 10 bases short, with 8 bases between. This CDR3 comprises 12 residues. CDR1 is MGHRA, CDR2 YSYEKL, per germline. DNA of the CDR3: TGCGCCAGCAGCCAAGTGATAGCGGAGCAGTTCTTC. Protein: CASSQVIAEQFF.

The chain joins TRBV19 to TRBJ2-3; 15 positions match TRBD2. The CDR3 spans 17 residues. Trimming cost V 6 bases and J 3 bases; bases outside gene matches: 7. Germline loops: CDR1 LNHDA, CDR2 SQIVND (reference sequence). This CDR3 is CASSATGTSGRTDTQYF. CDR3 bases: TGTGCCAGTAGCGCAACTGGGACTAGCGGGAGGACAGATACGCAGTATTTT.

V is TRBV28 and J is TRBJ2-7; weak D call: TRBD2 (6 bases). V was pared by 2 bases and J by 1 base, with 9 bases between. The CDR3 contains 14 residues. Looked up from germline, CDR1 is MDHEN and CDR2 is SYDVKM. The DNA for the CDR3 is TGTGCCAGCAGTTTAGTAGGAGGGTCCTACGAGCAGTACTTC. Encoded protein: CASSLVGGSYEQYF.

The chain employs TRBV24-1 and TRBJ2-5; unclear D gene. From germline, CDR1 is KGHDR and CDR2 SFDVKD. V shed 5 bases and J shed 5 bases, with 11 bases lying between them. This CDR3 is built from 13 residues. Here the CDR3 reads CATSVAPWETQYF. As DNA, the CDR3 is TGTGCCACCAGTGTAGCCCCTTGGGAGACCCAGTACTTC.

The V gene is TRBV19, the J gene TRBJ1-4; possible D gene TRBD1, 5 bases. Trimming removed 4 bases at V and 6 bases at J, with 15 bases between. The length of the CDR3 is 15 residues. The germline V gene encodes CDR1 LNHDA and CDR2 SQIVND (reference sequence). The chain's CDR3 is CASSKPDSRYEKLFF. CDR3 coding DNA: TGTGCCAGTAGTAAACCCGACAGCCGGTATGAAAAACTGTTTTTT.

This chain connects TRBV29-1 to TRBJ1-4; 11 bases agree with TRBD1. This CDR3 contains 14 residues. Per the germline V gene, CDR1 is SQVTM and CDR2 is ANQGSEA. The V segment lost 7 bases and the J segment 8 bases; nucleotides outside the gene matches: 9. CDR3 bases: TGCAGCGCCGGCCGGACAGGGGGCACCGAAAAACTGTTTTTT. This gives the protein CSAGRTGGTEKLFF.

CDR3 loop: CASSLGTSGNTIYF. The CDR3 DNA sequence: TGTGCCAGCTCACTCGGGACATCCGGAAACACCATATATTTT. The genes are TRBV18 and TRBJ1-3, with a possible D match to TRBD1 (6 bases). CDR1 KGHSH and CDR2 LQKENI come from the germline V gene. V lost 4 bases, J lost 4 bases, and 11 bases lay in between. The CDR3 totals 14 residues. Looking up the rest from reference TRBV18 and TRBJ1-3 gives the full variable domain: NAGVMQNPRHLVRRRGQEARLRCSPMKGHSHVYWYRQLPEEGLKFMVYLQKENIIDESGMPKERFSAEFPKEGPSILRIQQVVRGDSAAYFCASSLGTSGNTIYFGEGSWLTVV.

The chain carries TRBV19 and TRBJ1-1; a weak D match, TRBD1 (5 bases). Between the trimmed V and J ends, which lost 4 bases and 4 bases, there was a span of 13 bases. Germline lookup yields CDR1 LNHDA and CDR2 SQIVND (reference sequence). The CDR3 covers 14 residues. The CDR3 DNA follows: TGTGCCAGTAGTACCAGACAGTCGAGCACTGAAGCTTTCTTT. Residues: CASSTRQSSTEAFF.

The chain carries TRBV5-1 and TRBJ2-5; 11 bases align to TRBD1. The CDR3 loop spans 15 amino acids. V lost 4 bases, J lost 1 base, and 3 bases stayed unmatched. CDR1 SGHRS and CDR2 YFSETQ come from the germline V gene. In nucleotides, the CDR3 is TGCGCCAGCAGCCTAGGGACAGGGGGCCAAGAGACCCAGTACTTC. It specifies CASSLGTGGQETQYF.

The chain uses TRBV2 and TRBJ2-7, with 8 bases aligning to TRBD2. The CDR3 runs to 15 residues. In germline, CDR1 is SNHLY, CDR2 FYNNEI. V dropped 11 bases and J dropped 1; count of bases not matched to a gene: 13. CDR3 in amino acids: CALRGGNPQSYEQYF. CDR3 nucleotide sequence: TGTGCCCTGCGCGGGGGGAATCCCCAATCCTACGAGCAGTACTTC.

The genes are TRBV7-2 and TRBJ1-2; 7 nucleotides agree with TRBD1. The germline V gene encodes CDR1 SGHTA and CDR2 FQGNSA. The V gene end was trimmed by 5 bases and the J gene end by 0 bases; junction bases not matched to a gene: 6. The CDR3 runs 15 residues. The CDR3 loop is CASSLGQASNYGYTF. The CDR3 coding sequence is TGTGCCAGCAGCCTCGGACAGGCGTCTAACTATGGCTACACCTTC.

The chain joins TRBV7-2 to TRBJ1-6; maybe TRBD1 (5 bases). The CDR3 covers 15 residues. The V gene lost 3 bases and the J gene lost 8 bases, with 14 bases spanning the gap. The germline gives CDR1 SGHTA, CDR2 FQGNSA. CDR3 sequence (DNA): TGTGCCAGCAGCTTGTTCAGGGTAGCGGATTCACCCCTCCACTTT. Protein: CASSLFRVADSPLHF.

For the CDR3, the DNA is TGCGCCAGCAGCCACGACAGGGGGCAGGGCAGTTCACCCCTCCACTTT. Encoded protein: CASSHDRGQGSSPLHF. V gene TRBV5-1 combines with J gene TRBJ1-6; 10 bases match TRBD1. The CDR3 has 16 amino acids. Looked up from germline, CDR1 is SGHRS and CDR2 is YFSETQ. Germline trimming cut 4 bases from V and 9 bases from J; bases unmatched to any gene: 10. Full variable domain (outside the CDR3, taken from reference TRBV5-1 and TRBJ1-6): KAGVTQTPRYLIKTRGQQVTLSCSPISGHRSVSWYQQTPGQGLQFLFEYFSETQRNKGNFPGRFSGRQFSNSRSEMNVSTLELGDSALYLCASSHDRGQGSSPLHFGNGTRLTVT.

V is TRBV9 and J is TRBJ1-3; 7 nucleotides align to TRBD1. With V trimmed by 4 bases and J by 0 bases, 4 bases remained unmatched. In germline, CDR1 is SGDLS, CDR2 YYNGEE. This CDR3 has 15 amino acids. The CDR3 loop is CASSLQGSSGNTIYF. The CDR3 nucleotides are TGTGCCAGCAGCCTACAGGGGTCCTCTGGAAACACCATATATTTT.

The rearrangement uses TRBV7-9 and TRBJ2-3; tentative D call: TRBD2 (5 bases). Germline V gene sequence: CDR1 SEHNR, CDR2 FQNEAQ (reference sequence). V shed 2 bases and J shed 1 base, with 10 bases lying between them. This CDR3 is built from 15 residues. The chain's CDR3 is CASSLLGGGTDTQYF. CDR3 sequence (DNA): TGTGCCAGCAGCTTACTTGGAGGTGGCACAGATACGCAGTATTTT.

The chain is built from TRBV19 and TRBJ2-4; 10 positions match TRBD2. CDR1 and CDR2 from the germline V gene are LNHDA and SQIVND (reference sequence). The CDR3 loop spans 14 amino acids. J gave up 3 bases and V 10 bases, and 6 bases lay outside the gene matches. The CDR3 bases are TGTGCCACGGGGGAGCGGGAGGGCAAAAACATTCAGTACTTC. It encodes CATGEREGKNIQYF.